One T cell receptor beta chain is described in this entry. Antigen unknown. Only in-frame clones appear in the TCRdb table, and some are missing; sequencing was by immunoSEQ multiplex PCR. The table has about 330,000 clones, around 86% seen once. This entry is derived from a study of shared clonotypes between healthy human individuals. Looking at the study overall: Donors consisted of two women and a few men between 18 and 49. Each donor's CD4 naive and CD4 memory cells filled three plates apiece, CD8 naive two, and CD8 memory one.

Study-level findings and limits: A handful of donors had 5% to 6.5% of their naive CD4 clonotypes in common.

Sequencing was performed on memory CD8+ T cells sorted from blood. Subset in this sample: CD45RO+ cells pooled with CCR7-negative TemRA cells. This receptor was identified in a man between 18 and 29 years old in good health.

CDR3: CAWSVSGGLDTIYF. The CDR3 DNA reads TGTGCCTGGAGCGTCTCTGGGGGCCTGGACACCATATATTTT. The V gene is TRBV30, the J gene TRBJ1-3; tentative D call: TRBD1 (6 bases). This CDR3 contains 14 residues. V was clipped by 3 bases and J by 8 bases, with 17 bases between them. Per the germline V gene, CDR1 is GTSNPN and CDR2 is SVGIG (reference sequence).